A selection of T cell receptor beta chains follows, all from one sample in a study of blood T cells in healthy people across ages. TCRdb re-derived calls from the 5' RACE reads in MiXCR, one entry per CDR3 protein. The sample lists about 1,400,000 distinct CDR3 sequences; approximately 40% were seen once. Sequenced material: blood. The receptors shown here come from a woman younger than 35 in good health. Each CDR3 is given with its conserved first and last residue. The D gene is left open where the match is weak. Not all rows give a size; the values are once, few, many and, for expanded clones, a class.

v_call	j_call	cdr3_length	clone_size	d_call	cdr3_aa	cdr3_nt
TRBV6-6	TRBJ1-5	17	.	TRBD1	CASSRHSGTGDHQPQHF	TGTGCCAGCAGTAGGCACTCCGGGACAGGGGATCATCAGCCCCAGCATTTT
TRBV12-3/TRBV12-4	TRBJ2-7	14	few	TRBD2	CASRMGGRPYEQYF	TGTGCCAGCAGAATGGGAGGGAGGCCCTACGAGCAGTACTTC
TRBV7-9	TRBJ2-3	14	few	TRBD1	CASSATGGPDTQYF	TGTGCCAGCAGCGCGACAGGGGGCCCAGATACGCAGTATTTT
TRBV7-2	TRBJ1-4	17	few	TRBD1	CASSLNPLTGANEKLFF	TGTGCCAGCAGCTTAAATCCCCTTACAGGGGCTAATGAAAAACTGTTTTTT
TRBV10-3	TRBJ1-1	14	few	TRBD1	CAISAGTGYTEAFF	TGTGCCATCAGTGCCGGGACAGGGTACACTGAAGCTTTCTTT
TRBV28	TRBJ1-1	11	once	TRBD1	CASRWTGEAFF	TGTGCCAGTAGATGGACAGGTGAAGCTTTCTTT
TRBV6-5	TRBJ2-2	14	few	.	CASSPGSEHGELFF	TGTGCCAGCAGTCCTGGAAGTGAGCACGGGGAGCTGTTTTTT
TRBV5-1	TRBJ2-7	15	few	.	CASSFRGINADEQYF	TGCGCCAGCAGCTTTCGCGGGATTAACGCTGACGAGCAGTACTTC
TRBV6-1	TRBJ1-2	12	.	.	CASQTGAYGYTF	TGTGCCAGCCAGACAGGTGCCTATGGCTACACCTTC
TRBV3-1	TRBJ2-1	15	.	TRBD2	CASSFRLAGNNEQFF	TGTGCCAGCAGCTTCCGACTAGCGGGGAACAATGAGCAGTTCTTC
TRBV20-1	TRBJ2-3	15	.	TRBD2	CSAPRSGLDLETQYF	TGCAGTGCCCCGCGGTCCGGACTAGATCTAGAGACGCAGTATTTT
TRBV6-5	TRBJ2-7	15	.	TRBD1	CASSYAGQGVGEQYF	TGTGCCAGCAGTTACGCGGGACAGGGAGTAGGCGAGCAGTACTTC
TRBV12-3/TRBV12-4	TRBJ2-7	12	many	.	CASSLGGGEQYF	TGTGCCAGCAGTTTAGGGGGAGGCGAGCAGTACTTC
TRBV29-1	TRBJ2-7	13	many	TRBD1	CSVASGQVYEQYF	TGCAGCGTCGCCTCGGGACAGGTCTACGAGCAGTACTTC
TRBV2	TRBJ1-5	15	few	TRBD1	CASSLRGTGDQPQHF	TGTGCCAGCAGCCTCCGGGGGACAGGGGATCAGCCCCAGCATTTT
TRBV7-2	TRBJ1-2	16	few	.	CASSLALQVAIYGYTF	TGTGCCAGCAGCTTAGCTTTACAGGTTGCGATATATGGCTACACCTTC
TRBV9	TRBJ2-7	16	few	.	CASTSIPQGPSYEQYF	TGTGCCAGCACTTCCATCCCCCAAGGACCCTCCTACGAGCAGTACTTC
TRBV20-1	TRBJ2-7	14	few	.	CSARTSTATYEQYF	TGCAGTGCCAGAACTTCGACCGCCACCTACGAGCAGTACTTC
TRBV27	TRBJ2-2	17	.	TRBD2	CASSLWIAGLNTGELFF	TGTGCCAGCAGTTTATGGATAGCGGGTTTGAACACCGGGGAGCTGTTTTTT
TRBV24-1	TRBJ2-1	15	.	TRBD1	CATSDHGTGGSEQFF	TGTGCCACCAGTGATCACGGGACAGGGGGCAGTGAGCAGTTCTTC
TRBV29-1	TRBJ2-2	16	few	TRBD2	CSVILPGLARTGELFF	TGCAGCGTAATCCTCCCAGGACTAGCGCGCACCGGGGAGCTGTTTTTT
TRBV4-1	TRBJ2-1	18	few	TRBD2	CASSQYPSGTSTHNEQFF	TGCGCCAGCAGCCAATACCCATCCGGGACTAGCACCCACAATGAGCAGTTCTTC
TRBV5-5	TRBJ2-7	14	few	.	CASSTTDRAYEQYF	TGTGCCAGCAGCACCACGGACAGAGCCTACGAGCAGTACTTC
TRBV18	TRBJ2-1	19	.	TRBD2	CASSPSGTSGSQLDNEQFF	TGTGCCAGCTCACCTTCCGGGACTAGCGGGAGCCAGTTAGACAATGAGCAGTTCTTC
TRBV5-1	TRBJ2-3	15	few	.	CASSLPLAGADTQYF	TGCGCCAGCAGCTTGCCTCTAGCCGGGGCGGATACGCAGTATTTT
TRBV3-1	TRBJ2-1	15	.	TRBD2	CASSLGTSGTQPKFF	TGTGCCAGCAGCCTGGGGACTAGCGGGACTCAGCCCAAGTTCTTC
TRBV7-8	TRBJ2-7	16	.	TRBD2	CASSFAGLVTSYEQYF	TGTGCCAGCAGCTTTGCCGGACTAGTTACATCCTACGAGCAGTACTTC
TRBV7-9	TRBJ1-2	15	few	TRBD1	CASSAQGEANYGYTF	TGTGCCAGCAGCGCACAGGGGGAAGCTAACTATGGCTACACCTTC
TRBV28	TRBJ1-6	14	.	.	CASTDGGNNSPLHF	TGTGCCAGCACCGATGGGGGTAATAATTCACCCCTCCACTTT